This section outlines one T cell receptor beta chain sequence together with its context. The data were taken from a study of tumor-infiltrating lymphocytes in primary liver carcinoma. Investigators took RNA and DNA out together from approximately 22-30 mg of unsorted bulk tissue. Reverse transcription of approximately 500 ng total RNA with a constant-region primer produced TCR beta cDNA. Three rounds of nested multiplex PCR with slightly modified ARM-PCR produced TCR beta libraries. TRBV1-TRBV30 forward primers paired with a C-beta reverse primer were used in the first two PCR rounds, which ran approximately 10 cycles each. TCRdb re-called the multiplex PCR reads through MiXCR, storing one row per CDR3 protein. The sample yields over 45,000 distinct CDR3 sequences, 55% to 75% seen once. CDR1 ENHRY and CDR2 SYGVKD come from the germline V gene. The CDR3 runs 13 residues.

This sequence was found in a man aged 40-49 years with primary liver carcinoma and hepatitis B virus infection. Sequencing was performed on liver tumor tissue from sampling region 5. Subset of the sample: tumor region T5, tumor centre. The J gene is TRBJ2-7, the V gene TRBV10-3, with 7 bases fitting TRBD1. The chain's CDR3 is CTTGAREGNEQYF. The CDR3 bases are TGTACCACAGGGGCCAGGGAAGGGAACGAGCAGTACTTC.